This TCR beta chain was captured in a study of blood T cell repertoires in COVID-19. Study as a whole: The cDNA or gDNA used as material had been derived from T cells, B-cell-depleted T cells, or PBMCs.

The CDR3 is 13 residues long. Germline lookup yields CDR1 MNHEY and CDR2 SVGAGI. With 6 bases removed from V and 2 bases from J, the gap between germline ends came to 10 bases. How the authors handled the data: Estimated nucleated cell counts came from reference gene primer amplification. Some clones are missing from TCRdb's copy, which holds only in-frame ones; the method was immunoSEQ multiplex PCR. The V and J calls and clone size come from that table; D and trimming were worked out from the DNA. The sample shows roughly 80,000 clones, approximately 86% of them seen only once. The J gene is TRBJ1-2, the V gene TRBV6-5; D perhaps matches TRBD1 (6 bases). The receptor was isolated from a woman aged 55-75 years with acute or convalescent COVID-19. Sample: peripheral blood. CDR3 loop: CASRTDRNYGYTF. The CDR3 region has the DNA TGTGCCAGCAGAACGGACAGAAACTATGGCTACACCTTC.